This record concerns one TCR beta chain sequence. The data originate from a study of control samples from healthy donors and cancer patients. Produced via immunoSEQ multiplex PCR; TCRdb's table is partial and in-frame only. The data hold about 130,000 clones, with just over 90% observed a single time. There are 21 residues in the CDR3. J was trimmed by 4 bases and V by 4 bases; bases with no gene match: 23. Germline CDR1 is KGHDR and CDR2 is SFDVKD. The receptor comes from a man aged 45 to 65 with head and neck cancer. This chain connects TRBV24-1 to TRBJ2-3; 9 bases are a match to TRBD2. The sample consisted of PBMCs. The DNA of the CDR3 is TGTGCCACCAGTGAGCCCTTGGGGGCGGGGGGGGAGTCTAAAGTCCCAGATACGCAGTATTTT. This encodes CATSEPLGAGGESKVPDTQYF.